This record covers a single T cell receptor beta chain. Its antigen is as yet unknown. This sample stems from a study of T cell responses to AZD1222 COVID-19 vaccine. General study points: Repertoires were obtained solely post-peak T cell response.

The CDR3 has 17 amino acids. Trimming stripped 3 bases from V and 2 bases from J, with 18 bases between. Germline-derived CDR1 and CDR2 are SGHAT and FQNNGV. The method was immunoSEQ multiplex PCR; TCRdb's version includes in-frame clones alone and lacks a portion of them. The sample shows around 130,000 clones, roughly 93% of them seen only once. V is TRBV11-2 and J is TRBJ2-3; the D gene is possibly TRBD2 (6 bases). The specimen comprised peripheral blood, sampled on day 0 of AZD1222 vaccination. This clonotype was obtained from an adult in good health. Written as DNA, the CDR3 is TGTGCCAGCAGCTTTTCACTCCCCGGGGGAAACACAGATACGCAGTATTTT. This codes for CASSFSLPGGNTDTQYF. The full variable domain, its missing parts supplied by reference TRBV11-2 and TRBJ2-3, is EAGVAQSPRYKIIEKRQSVAFWCNPISGHATLYWYQQILGQGPKLLIQFQNNGVVDDSQLPKDRFSAERLKGVDSTLKIQPAKLEDSAVYLCASSFSLPGGNTDTQYFGPGTRLTVL.